This TCR beta chain emerged from a study of CD8+CD57+ T cells in acquired aplastic anemia. Study details: Yields of DNA that came from sorted CD4+ and CD8+ cells averaged approximately 3.5 ug. On average, healthy donors gave approximately 10 million reads for CD4+ cells.

With respect to this clonotype: Its antigen is undetermined.

The TCR beta profiling, which covered VDJ combination and CDR3 sequence, was carried out using genomic DNA as the template. TCRdb ran MiXCR on the reads and lists one entry per CDR3 protein. The sample has some 190,000 distinct CDR3 sequences, approximately 46% seen once. Overall study findings and caveats: There were approximately 27 CD8+ CDR3 sequences that occurred in both patients and controls.

V was clipped by 6 bases and J by 5 bases; unmatched bases: 4. CDR1 and CDR2 (germline): LNHDA, SQIVND (reference sequence). The CDR3 runs 14 residues. V gene TRBV19 combines with J gene TRBJ1-6; TRBD1 agrees at 7 bases. The clonotype was recovered from a human donor in good health. Source material: sorted CD4+, CD8+, or CD8+CD57+ T cells (not recorded which) from PBMCs. CDR3: CASRVQGHNSPLHF. The CDR3 region has the DNA TGTGCCAGTAGGGTACAGGGGCATAATTCACCCCTCCACTTT.